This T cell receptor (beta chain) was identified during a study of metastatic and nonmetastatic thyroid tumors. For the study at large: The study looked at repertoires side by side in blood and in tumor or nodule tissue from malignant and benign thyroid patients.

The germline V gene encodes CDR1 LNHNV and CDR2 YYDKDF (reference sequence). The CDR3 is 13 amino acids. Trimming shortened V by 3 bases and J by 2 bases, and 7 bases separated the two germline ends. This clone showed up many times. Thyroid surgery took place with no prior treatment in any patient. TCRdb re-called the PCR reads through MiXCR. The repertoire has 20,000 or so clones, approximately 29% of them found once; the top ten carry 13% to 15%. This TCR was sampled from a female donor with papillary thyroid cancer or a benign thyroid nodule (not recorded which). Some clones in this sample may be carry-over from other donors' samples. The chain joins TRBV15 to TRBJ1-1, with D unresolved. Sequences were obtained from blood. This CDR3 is CATSRGFNTEAFF. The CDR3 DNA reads TGTGCCACCAGCAGGGGTTTTAACACTGAAGCTTTCTTT. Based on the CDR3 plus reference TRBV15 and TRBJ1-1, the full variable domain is DAMVIQNPRYQVTQFGKPVTLSCSQTLNHNVMYWYQQKSSQAPKLLFHYYDKDFNNEADTPDNFQSRRPNTSFCFLDIRSPGLGDTAMYLCATSRGFNTEAFFGQGTRLTVV.